This T cell receptor (beta chain) was captured in a study of shared clonotypes between healthy human individuals (dated by TCRdb to between 2020 and 2021). A note on the overall study: A couple of women and a few men aged 18 to 49 years were included in the cohort. To estimate repertoire size and how much clonotypes are shared between individuals, the study performed deep sequencing of blood TCR repertoires from five healthy adults. To increase sequencing depth and limit assay-specific biases, different laboratories used diverse techniques to prepare libraries and sequence TCR repertoires. Leukapheresis yielded between about 0.8 and 8.9 billion PBMCs per donor. Per donor, three plates each were used for CD4 naive and CD4 memory, two for CD8 naive, and one for CD8 memory.

Details on this clone: The clone's antigen remains unknown. No much larger clone is present one base from it, and per-base qualities are unavailable.

Using the deep immunoSEQ assay, multiplex PCR amplified TCR CDR3 regions from genomic DNA. Genomic DNA extracted from each cell subset was distributed evenly over all wells of several immunoSEQ 96-well plates, and each plate served as one replicate. For sorted subsets, 200 ng of genomic DNA, equivalent to 25,000 to 30,000 T cell genomes, went into each replicate PCR. The purified libraries were quantified using a Qubit 3.0 fluorometer, sized with a Bioanalyzer 2100, and then quantified again using the KAPA Library Quantification kit. A separate single-read 150-cycle Illumina NextSeq 550 flow cell was used to sequence each immunoSEQ 96-well plate. Per the authors' processing: The immunoSEQ output contained only junctional sequences without quality scores, so filtering could not match that applied to full-length reads. To assign V/J genes and CDR3, sequences were annotated against IMGT germline references using PyIR, a Python wrapper for IgBLAST v1.9. Reads with weak V/J assignments (E-value above 1e-6), missing CDR3, stop codons, out-of-frame junctions, or ambiguous translated residues were removed. A V3J clonotype was defined by an identical inferred V gene, J gene, and CDR3 amino acid sequence. Percentage overlap between repertoires was computed as shared unique clonotypes divided by the size of the smaller repertoire. Repertoire richness was assessed with RTK rarefaction, the Chao1 estimator, and Recon v2.1 estimates of unobserved clonotypes. Generation probabilities for all TCRbeta clonotypes obtained by the gDNA method from several donors were computed using OLGA. TCRdb retrieved this table from immuneACCESS and kept in-frame rearrangements only. Not all clones are present; in checked studies, unresolved V genes account for under half, and no reason is known for the remainder. That table is the source of V, J and clone size, and D and trimming were worked out from the DNA. Counted in this sample were 600,000 to 750,000 clones; 60% to 80% of them appeared once. The ten most abundant clones make up 1.5% to 2% of the sample.

For CDR1 and CDR2, the germline V gene lists KGHSH and LQKENI. Trimmed from V: 5 bases; trimmed from J: 2 bases; junction bases lacking a gene match: 7. Taken from cysteine to phenylalanine, the CDR3 has 15 residues. Just the 45-base CDR3 DNA is kept, in frame starting at base 1. The donors were healthy, HIV-negative adults with no recently reported acute infections or vaccinations. All donors were Caucasian adults living in Nashville, Tennessee, USA. CD4+ T cells were enriched by magnetic negative selection; naive cells were then positively selected on CD45RA, and the negative fraction formed the memory subset. Blood was obtained by leukapheresis, after which PBMCs were separated by Ficoll-Histopaque density gradient centrifugation and cryopreserved in liquid nitrogen vapor phase. Analytical flow cytometry was used to check the purity and quantity of every magnetically sorted T cell population. Genomic DNA was isolated from each sorted fraction and quantified by UV absorbance on a Nanodrop 2000c.

Overall study outcomes, separate from this receptor: Sampling was limited to blood, and TCR repertoires in tissue likely differ from TCR repertoires in blood. Sharing across a handful of donors was observed for roughly 5.4% of naive CD4, less than 4% of naive CD8, 2% to 2.5% of memory CD4, and about 0.38% of memory CD8 clonotypes. Compared with non-shared clonotypes, the clonotypes found in all four sorted-subset donors had higher generation probabilities. Naive subsets generally had larger estimated clonotype richness than memory subsets did. Even with the large sequencing depth, rarefaction of the sorted-subset datasets indicated that sequencing was incomplete. Based on pairwise subsampling, the degree of clonotype sharing among donors was expected to be affected by sequencing depth. The small number of donors limited the genetic and exposure-history diversity represented.

Sequencing input: memory CD4+ T cells sorted from blood. The meaning of the sample's cell subset or site label: CD45RA-negative fraction. Rearrangement joined TRBV18 to TRBJ2-7; 9 middle bases align to TRBD1. The receptor was isolated from a woman aged 25 to 39 in good health. The CDR3 corresponds to CASSNQGTGPYEQYF. Here is the DNA: TGTGCCAGCTCAAATCAAGGGACAGGGCCCTACGAGCAGTACTTC.